This TCR beta chain comes out of a study of OX40 agonist ivuxolimab in advanced cancers. Regarding the complete study: The costimulatory receptor OX40 (CD134) was targeted by ivuxolimab, a fully human IgG2 agonistic monoclonal antibody. A male proportion of 82.7% and a mean age of approximately 61 years, ranging from 23 to 79, were recorded for the dose-escalation cohort. Intravenous ivuxolimab was administered to patients every 2 weeks at six dose levels: 0.01, 0.1, 0.3, 1.5, 3 and 10 mg/kg. The purpose of peripheral TCRbeta sequencing was to test whether ivuxolimab changed TCR sequence diversity and led to clonal T-cell expansion. Prior anti-PD-1, anti-PD-L1 or anti-CTLA-4 therapy was permitted, and approximately 40% of dose-escalation patients had received checkpoint inhibitors. Of the approximately 54 patients in dose escalation, about 20 had hepatocellular carcinoma, some 15 had melanoma, 9 had renal cell carcinoma and 9 had head and neck cancer. Partial responses were achieved by three dose-escalation patients, of whom one had hepatocellular carcinoma and two had cutaneous melanoma. The paper describes the monotherapy dose-escalation part (N = 52 patients) of the phase I trial of ivuxolimab.

The germline V gene supplies CDR1 LGHNT and CDR2 FRNRAP. The CDR3 sequence holds 13 residues, the cysteine and phenylalanine included. Of all the DNA, just the CDR3 is kept, 39 bases in frame from base 1. V is pared back by 5 bases and J by 8 bases, with 12 bases lying between the germline termini. Patients with a history of autoimmune disease or receiving systemic immunosuppression were excluded from the trial. In every dose cohort, peripheral blood was drawn for TCR sequencing at baseline, cycle 4 day 1, and cycle 7 day 1. The samples were taken from a phase I, first-in-human, multicenter, open-label dose-escalation trial of ivuxolimab. The trial enrolled adults with locally advanced or metastatic head and neck squamous cell, hepatocellular, melanoma or renal cell carcinoma. CD4+ and CD8+ T cells were sorted separately from peripheral blood before TCR sequencing. To sequence the TCRbeta CDR3 region, genomic DNA was isolated from the sorted cells. TCRbeta CDR3 regions were sequenced using the immunoSEQ Assay. As stored in TCRdb, this immuneACCESS dataset retains in-frame rearrangements with V and J assigned. A fraction of the clones does not appear; measured against another copy, unresolved V genes explain less than half of the discrepancy, and the remainder lacks a known reason. Recorded for this sample are under 85,000 clones; 85% to 90% of them occurred a single time. The biggest ten clones account for 0.6% to 0.85% of the sample.

Results and caveats for the whole study, not just this receptor: In partial responders in the 0.1-3.0 mg/kg groups, normalized peripheral clonal expansion was found to be among the lowest, especially among CD8+ T cells. At doses of 0.1 to 3.0 mg/kg, clonal expansion of both CD4+ and CD8+ blood T cells was observed from baseline to week 6. The antigen specificity of the peripheral T cells that underwent clonal expansion was not determined. After ivuxolimab, CD8+ T cells had more expanded clones than CD4+ T cells on average. Low levels of normalized T-cell clonal expansion were also seen in some patients who did not respond.

A note on this clone: Its cognate antigen has yet to be identified. Base qualities are missing; no much larger clone stands one base away.

This clonotype was obtained from an adult with an advanced solid tumor such as melanoma, head and neck, liver or kidney cancer. Sequencing used CD4+ or CD8+ T cells sorted from blood, obtained in a trial of the OX40 agonist ivuxolimab. The sequence is built from TRBV12-5 and TRBJ1-4; the D segment could be TRBD1, given 6 matching bases. The encoded CDR3 is CASGPQGPEKLFF. The DNA sequence reads TGTGCTAGTGGTCCCCAGGGGCCCGAAAAACTGTTTTTT. Reference TRBV12-5 and TRBJ1-4 genes cover what lies past the CDR3, so the full variable domain is DARVTQTPRHKVTEMGQEVTMRCQPILGHNTVFWYRQTMMQGLELLAYFRNRAPLDDSGMPKDRFSAEMPDATLATLKIQPSEPRDSAVYFCASGPQGPEKLFFGSGTQLSVL.